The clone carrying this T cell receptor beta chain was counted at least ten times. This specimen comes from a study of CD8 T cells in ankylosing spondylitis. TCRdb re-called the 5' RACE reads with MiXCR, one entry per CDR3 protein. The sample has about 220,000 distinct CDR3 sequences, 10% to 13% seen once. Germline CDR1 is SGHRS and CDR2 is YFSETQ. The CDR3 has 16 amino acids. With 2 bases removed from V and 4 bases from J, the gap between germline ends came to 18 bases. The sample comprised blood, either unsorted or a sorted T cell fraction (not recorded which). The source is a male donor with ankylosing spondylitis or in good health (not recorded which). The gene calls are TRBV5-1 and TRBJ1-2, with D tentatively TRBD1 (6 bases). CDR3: CASSLPDRPETYGYTF. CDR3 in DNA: TGCGCCAGCAGCTTACCCGACAGGCCGGAAACCTATGGCTACACCTTC.